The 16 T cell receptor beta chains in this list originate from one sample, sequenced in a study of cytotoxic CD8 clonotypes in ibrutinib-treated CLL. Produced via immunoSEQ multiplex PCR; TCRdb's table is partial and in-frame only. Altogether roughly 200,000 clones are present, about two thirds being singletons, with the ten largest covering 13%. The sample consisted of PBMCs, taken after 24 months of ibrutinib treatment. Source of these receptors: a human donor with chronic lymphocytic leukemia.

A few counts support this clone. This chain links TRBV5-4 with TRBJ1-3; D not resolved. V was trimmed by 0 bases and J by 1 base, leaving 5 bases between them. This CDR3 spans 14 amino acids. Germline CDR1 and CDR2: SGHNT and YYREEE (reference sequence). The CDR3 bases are TGTGCCAGCAGCTTGGGAGGGTCTGGAAACACCATATATTTT. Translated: CASSLGGSGNTIYF. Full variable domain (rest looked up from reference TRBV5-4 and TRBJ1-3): ETGVTQSPTHLIKTRGQQVTLRCSSQSGHNTVSWYQQALGQGPQFIFQYYREEENGRGNFPPRFSGLQFPNYSSELNVNALELDDSALYLCASSLGGSGNTIYFGEGSWLTVV.

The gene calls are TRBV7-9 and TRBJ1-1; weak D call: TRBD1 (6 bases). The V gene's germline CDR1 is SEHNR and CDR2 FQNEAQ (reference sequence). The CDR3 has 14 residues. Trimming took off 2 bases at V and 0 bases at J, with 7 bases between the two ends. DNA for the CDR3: TGTGCCAGCAGCTTAAGACAGGTGAACACTGAAGCTTTCTTT. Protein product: CASSLRQVNTEAFF.

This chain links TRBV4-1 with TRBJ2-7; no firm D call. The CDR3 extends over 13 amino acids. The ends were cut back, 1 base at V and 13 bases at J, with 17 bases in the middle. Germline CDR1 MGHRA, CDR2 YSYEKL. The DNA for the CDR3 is TGCGCCAGCAGCCAAGGCCTAACCGGGCCGATTTACTTC. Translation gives CASSQGLTGPIYF.

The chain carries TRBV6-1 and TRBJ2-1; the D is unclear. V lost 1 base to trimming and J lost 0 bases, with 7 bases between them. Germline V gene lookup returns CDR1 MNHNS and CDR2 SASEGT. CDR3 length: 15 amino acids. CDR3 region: CASSEVLSSYNEQFF. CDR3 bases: TGTGCCAGCAGTGAAGTCCTTAGCTCCTACAATGAGCAGTTCTTC.

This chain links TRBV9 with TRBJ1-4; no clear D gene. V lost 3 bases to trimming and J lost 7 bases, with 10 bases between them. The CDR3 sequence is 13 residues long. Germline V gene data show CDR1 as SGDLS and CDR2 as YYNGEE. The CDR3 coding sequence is TGTGCCAGCAGCGCCTATGGAGGTGAAAAACTGTTTTTT. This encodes CASSAYGGEKLFF.

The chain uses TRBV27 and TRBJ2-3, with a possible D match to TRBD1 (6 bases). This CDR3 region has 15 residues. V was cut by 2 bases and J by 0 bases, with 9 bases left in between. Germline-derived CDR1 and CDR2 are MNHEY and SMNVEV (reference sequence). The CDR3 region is CASSLRGSSTDTQYF. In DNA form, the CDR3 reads TGTGCCAGCAGTTTAAGGGGGTCTAGCACAGATACGCAGTATTTT.

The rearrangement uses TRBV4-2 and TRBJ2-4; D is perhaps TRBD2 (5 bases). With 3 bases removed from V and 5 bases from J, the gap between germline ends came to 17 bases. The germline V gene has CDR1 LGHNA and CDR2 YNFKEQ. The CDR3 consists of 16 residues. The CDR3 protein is CASSHGSAGLENIQYF. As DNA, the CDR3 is TGTGCCAGCAGCCACGGTTCGGCTGGACTCGAAAACATTCAGTACTTC.

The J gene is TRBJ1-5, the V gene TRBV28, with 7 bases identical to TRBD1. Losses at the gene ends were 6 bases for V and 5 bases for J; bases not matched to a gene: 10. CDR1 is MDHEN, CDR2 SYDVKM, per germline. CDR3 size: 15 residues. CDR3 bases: TGTGCCAGCAGACCGACAGGGTTTTCTCATCAGCCCCAGCATTTT. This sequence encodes CASRPTGFSHQPQHF.

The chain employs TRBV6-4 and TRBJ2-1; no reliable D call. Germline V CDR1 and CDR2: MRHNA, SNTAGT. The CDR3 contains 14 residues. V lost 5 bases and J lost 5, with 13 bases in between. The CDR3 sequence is CASSRVATNNEQFF. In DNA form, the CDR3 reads TGTGCCAGCAGTAGGGTAGCAACCAACAATGAGCAGTTCTTC.

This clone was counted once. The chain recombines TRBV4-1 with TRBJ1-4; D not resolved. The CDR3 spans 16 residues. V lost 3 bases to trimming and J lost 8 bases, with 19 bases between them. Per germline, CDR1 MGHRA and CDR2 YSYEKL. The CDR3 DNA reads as TGCGCCAGCAGCCATGACCTACAGAGAAGATTCGAAAAACTGTTTTTT. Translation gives CASSHDLQRRFEKLFF.

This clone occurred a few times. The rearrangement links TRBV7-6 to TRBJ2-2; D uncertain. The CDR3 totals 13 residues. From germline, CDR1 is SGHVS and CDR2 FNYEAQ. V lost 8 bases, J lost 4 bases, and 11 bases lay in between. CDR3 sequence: CASGRMGTGELFF. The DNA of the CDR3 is TGTGCCAGCGGAAGAATGGGCACCGGGGAGCTGTTTTTT.

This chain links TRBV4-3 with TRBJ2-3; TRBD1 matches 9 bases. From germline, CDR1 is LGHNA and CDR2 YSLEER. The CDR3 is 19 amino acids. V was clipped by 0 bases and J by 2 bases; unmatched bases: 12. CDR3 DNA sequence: TGCGCCAGCAGCCAAGAAATACTACCGGGACAGGGAAACACAGATACGCAGTATTTT. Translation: CASSQEILPGQGNTDTQYF.

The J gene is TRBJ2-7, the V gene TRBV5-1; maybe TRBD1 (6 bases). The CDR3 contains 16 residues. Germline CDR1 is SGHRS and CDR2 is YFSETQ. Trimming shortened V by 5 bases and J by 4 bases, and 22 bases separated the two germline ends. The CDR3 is CASRRRQATAEYEQYF. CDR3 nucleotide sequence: TGCGCCAGCAGACGAAGACAGGCAACGGCGGAGTACGAGCAGTACTTC. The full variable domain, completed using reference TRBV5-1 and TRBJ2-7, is KAGVTQTPRYLIKTRGQQVTLSCSPISGHRSVSWYQQTPGQGLQFLFEYFSETQRNKGNFPGRFSGRQFSNSRSEMNVSTLELGDSALYLCASRRRQATAEYEQYFGPGTRLTVT.

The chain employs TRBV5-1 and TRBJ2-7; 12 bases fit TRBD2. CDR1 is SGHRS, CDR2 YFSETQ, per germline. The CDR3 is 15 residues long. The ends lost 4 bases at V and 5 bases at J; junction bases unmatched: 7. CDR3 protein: CASSLRLAGVNEQYF. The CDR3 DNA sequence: TGCGCCAGCAGCCTTCGACTAGCGGGAGTAAACGAGCAGTACTTC.

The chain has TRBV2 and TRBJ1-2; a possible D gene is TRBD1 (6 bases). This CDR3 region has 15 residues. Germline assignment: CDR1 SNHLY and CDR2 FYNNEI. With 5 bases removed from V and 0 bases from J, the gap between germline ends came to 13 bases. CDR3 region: CASSLTGHPNYGYTF. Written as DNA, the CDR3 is TGTGCCAGCAGTTTGACAGGACATCCTAACTATGGCTACACCTTC.

CDR3 in DNA: TGCGCCAGCAGCTTGGGGTTTGAAAGCGGGAGGACAGATACGCAGTATTTT. Translating it yields CASSLGFESGRTDTQYF. This rearrangement joins TRBV5-1 to TRBJ2-3; 9 bases agree with TRBD2. The CDR3 has 17 residues. Germline CDR1 and CDR2: SGHRS and YFSETQ. The junction had 8 bases not matched to a gene; V was cut back by 0 bases and J by 3 bases.